A selection of T cell receptor beta chains follows, all from one sample in a study of blood T cell repertoires in COVID-19. Libraries were prepared by immunoSEQ multiplex PCR; TCRdb keeps only in-frame clonotypes and omits some of them. The repertoire holds some 200,000 clones, with around nine tenths as singletons. Sequencing used peripheral blood. The receptors originated from a man in his 70s with acute or convalescent COVID-19. Both conserved end residues are part of each CDR3. The order of the fields is clone size, V gene, D gene, J gene, CDR3 protein, CDR3 DNA. D genes are given only for firm matches. Clone size appears in some rows only: once, few, many, or a class for an expanded clone.

-	TRBV19	TRBD1	TRBJ1-1	CASTQNRQGVPEAFF	TGTGCCAGTACCCAAAATCGACAGGGGGTCCCTGAAGCTTTCTTT
-	TRBV7-9	TRBD2	TRBJ2-7	CASSPRGLAGSEQYF	TGTGCCAGCAGCCCCAGGGGCCTAGCGGGAAGCGAGCAGTACTTC
-	TRBV7-2	-	TRBJ2-1	CASSSRPRGEQFF	TGTGCCAGCAGCTCCCGCCCCCGCGGGGAGCAGTTCTTC
once	TRBV6-5	-	TRBJ1-1	CASIGDNTEAFF	TGTGCCAGCATAGGGGATAACACTGAAGCTTTCTTT
-	TRBV4-3	-	TRBJ1-5	CASSQEAGDQPQHF	TGCGCCAGCAGCCAAGAGGCAGGGGACCAGCCCCAGCATTTT
-	TRBV20-1	-	TRBJ1-2	CSQSPYGYTF	TGCAGCCAGTCTCCTTATGGCTACACCTTC
-	TRBV5-4	-	TRBJ1-1	CASSFYNTEAFF	TGTGCCAGCAGCTTTTATAACACTGAAGCTTTCTTT
-	TRBV19	-	TRBJ2-3	CASSIGGRDTDTQYF	TGTGCCAGTAGTATTGGAGGGAGAGACACAGATACGCAGTATTTT
-	TRBV5-4	-	TRBJ1-2	CASSFLQGDGYTF	TGTGCCAGCAGCTTCCTACAGGGAGACGGCTACACCTTC
once	TRBV30	TRBD1	TRBJ1-6	CASETAGGANSPLHF	TGTGCCTCAGAGACCGCAGGGGGCGCAAATTCACCCCTCCACTTT
-	TRBV30	-	TRBJ2-2	CAWRGTNTGELFF	TGTGCCTGGAGGGGCACGAACACCGGGGAGCTGTTTTTT
-	TRBV28	-	TRBJ2-2	CASRRTDGTGELFF	TGTGCCAGCAGACGGACAGATGGGACCGGGGAGCTGTTTTTT
-	TRBV3-1/TRBV3-2	-	TRBJ2-4	CASSQVVNIQYF	TGTGCCAGCAGCCAAGTAGTAAACATTCAGTACTTC
-	TRBV19	-	TRBJ1-1	CASSPRAWYTEAFF	TGTGCCAGTAGTCCCCGAGCGTGGTACACTGAAGCTTTCTTT
-	TRBV5-1	-	TRBJ1-2	CASSLRTQWNYGYTF	TGCGCCAGCAGCTTACGGACACAATGGAACTATGGCTACACCTTC
-	TRBV28	-	TRBJ1-2	CASSITDSYGYTF	TGTGCCAGCAGTATTACGGACAGCTATGGCTACACCTTC
-	TRBV10-3	-	TRBJ2-7	CATTGSNHEQYF	TGTGCCACCACAGGGTCTAACCACGAGCAGTACTTC
-	TRBV4-2	TRBD1	TRBJ1-6	CASSATGQAKNSPLHF	TGTGCCAGCAGCGCGACGGGACAGGCGAAAAATTCACCCCTCCACTTT
-	TRBV6-5	TRBD2	TRBJ2-5	CASSYSAGADQETQYF	TGTGCCAGCAGTTACTCAGCGGGAGCCGACCAAGAGACCCAGTACTTC
few	TRBV5-1	-	TRBJ1-1	CASSLAGLMNTEAFF	TGCGCCAGCAGCTTGGCCGGGTTAATGAACACTGAAGCTTTCTTT